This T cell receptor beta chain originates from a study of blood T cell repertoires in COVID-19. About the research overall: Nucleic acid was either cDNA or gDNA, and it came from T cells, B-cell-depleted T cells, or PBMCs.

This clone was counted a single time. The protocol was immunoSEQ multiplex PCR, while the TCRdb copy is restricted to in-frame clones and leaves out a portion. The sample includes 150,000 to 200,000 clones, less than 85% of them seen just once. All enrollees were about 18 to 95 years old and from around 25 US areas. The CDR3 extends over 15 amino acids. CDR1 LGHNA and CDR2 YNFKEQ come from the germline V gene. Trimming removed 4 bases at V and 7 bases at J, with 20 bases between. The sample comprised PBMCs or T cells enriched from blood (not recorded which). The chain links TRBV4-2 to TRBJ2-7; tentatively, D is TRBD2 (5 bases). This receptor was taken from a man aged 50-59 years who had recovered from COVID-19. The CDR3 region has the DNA TGTGCCAGCAGCCTTACACCGGAGACCCGGGAAGAGCAGTACTTC. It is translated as CASSLTPETREEQYF.